This TCR beta chain was identified in a study of shared clonotypes between healthy human individuals. Across the whole study: For every donor, three CD4 naive, three CD4 memory, two CD8 naive and one CD8 memory plates were used. Study-wide points: The sharing of approximately 4.6% of naive CD4 clonotypes was seen across several donors. An effect of sequencing depth on clonotype sharing among donors was expected.

The study ran the assay at deep level. Clones were sequenced by immunoSEQ multiplex PCR, and TCRdb holds only the in-frame ones, with some missing. The profile shows fewer than 400,000 clones, over 65% of them singletons. A remark on this clone: Its target is unknown.

Germline loops: CDR1 SNHLY, CDR2 FYNNEI. The CDR3 is 14 amino acids. The V gene lost 1 base and the J gene lost 9 bases, with 13 bases spanning the gap. Sequenced input: memory CD4+ T cells sorted from blood. Noted subset: CD45RA-negative fraction. The chain combines TRBV2 with TRBJ1-5; no definite D call. The receptor was isolated from a man aged 25-45 years in good health. CDR3 region: CASSEGPFSSPQHF. The DNA for the CDR3 is TGTGCCAGCAGTGAAGGACCCTTCTCATCGCCCCAGCATTTT.